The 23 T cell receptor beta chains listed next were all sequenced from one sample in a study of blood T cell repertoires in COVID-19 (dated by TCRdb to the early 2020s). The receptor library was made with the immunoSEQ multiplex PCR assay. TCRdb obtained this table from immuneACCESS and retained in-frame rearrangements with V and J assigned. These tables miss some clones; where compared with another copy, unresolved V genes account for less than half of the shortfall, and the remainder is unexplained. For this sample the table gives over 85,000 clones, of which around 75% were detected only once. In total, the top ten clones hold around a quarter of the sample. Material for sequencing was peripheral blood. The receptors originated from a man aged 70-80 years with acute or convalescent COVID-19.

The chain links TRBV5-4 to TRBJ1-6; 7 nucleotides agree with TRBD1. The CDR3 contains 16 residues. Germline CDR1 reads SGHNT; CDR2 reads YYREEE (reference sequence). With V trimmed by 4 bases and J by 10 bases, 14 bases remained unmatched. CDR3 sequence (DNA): TGTGCCAGCAGCCCCGAACCAGGGGGGTCGTACTCACCCCTCCACTTT. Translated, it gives CASSPEPGGSYSPLHF.

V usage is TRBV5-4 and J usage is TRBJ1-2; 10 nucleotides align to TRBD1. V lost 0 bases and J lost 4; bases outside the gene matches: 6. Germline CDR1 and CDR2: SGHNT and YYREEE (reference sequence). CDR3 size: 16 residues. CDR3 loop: CASSLAGTGVVYGYTF. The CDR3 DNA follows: TGTGCCAGCAGCTTGGCCGGGACAGGGGTTGTCTATGGCTACACCTTC.

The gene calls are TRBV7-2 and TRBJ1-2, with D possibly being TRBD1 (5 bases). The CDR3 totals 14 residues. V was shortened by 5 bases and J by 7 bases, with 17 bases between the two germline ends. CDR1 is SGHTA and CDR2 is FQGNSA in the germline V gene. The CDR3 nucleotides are TGTGCCAGCAGCCAGGGTGGGGCCGGGGGTGGCTACACCTTC. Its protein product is CASSQGGAGGGYTF.

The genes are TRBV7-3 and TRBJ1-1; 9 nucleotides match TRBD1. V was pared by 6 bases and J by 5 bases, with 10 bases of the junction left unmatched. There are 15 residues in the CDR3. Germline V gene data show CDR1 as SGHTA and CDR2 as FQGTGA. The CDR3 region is CASSLTGGGWTEAFF. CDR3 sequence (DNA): TGTGCCAGCAGTCTCACAGGGGGCGGATGGACTGAAGCTTTCTTT.

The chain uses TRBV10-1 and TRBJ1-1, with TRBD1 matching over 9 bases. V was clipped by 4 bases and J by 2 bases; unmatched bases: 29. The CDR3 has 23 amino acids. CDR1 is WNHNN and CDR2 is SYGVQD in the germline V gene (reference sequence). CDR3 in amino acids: CASSAPTARDREIKDGPNTEAFF. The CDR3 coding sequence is TGCGCCAGCAGTGCCCCCACTGCCCGGGACAGGGAAATTAAGGACGGCCCAAACACTGAAGCTTTCTTT.

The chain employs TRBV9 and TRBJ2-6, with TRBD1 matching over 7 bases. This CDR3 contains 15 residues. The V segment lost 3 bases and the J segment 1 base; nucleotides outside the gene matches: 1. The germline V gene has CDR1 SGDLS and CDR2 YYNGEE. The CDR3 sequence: CASSEQGSGANVLTF. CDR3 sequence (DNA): TGTGCCAGCAGCGAACAGGGGTCTGGGGCCAACGTCCTGACTTTC.

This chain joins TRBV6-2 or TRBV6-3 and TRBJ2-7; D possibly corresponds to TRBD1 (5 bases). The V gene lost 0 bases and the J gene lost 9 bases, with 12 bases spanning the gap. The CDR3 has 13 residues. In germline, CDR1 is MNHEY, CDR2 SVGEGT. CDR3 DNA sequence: TGTGCCAGCAGTTACTCGATGGGCACAGGGCAGTACTTC. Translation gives CASSYSMGTGQYF.

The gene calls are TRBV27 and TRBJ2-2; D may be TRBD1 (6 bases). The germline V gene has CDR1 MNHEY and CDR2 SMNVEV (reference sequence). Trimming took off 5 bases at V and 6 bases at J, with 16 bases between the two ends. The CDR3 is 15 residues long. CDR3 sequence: CASSINWAGAGELFF. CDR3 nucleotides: TGTGCCAGCAGTATCAACTGGGCAGGGGCCGGGGAGCTGTTTTTT.

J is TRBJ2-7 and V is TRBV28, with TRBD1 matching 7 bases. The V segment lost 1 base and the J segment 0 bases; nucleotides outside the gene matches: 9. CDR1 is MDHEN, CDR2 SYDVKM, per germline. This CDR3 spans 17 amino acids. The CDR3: CASSLYRAGGVSYEQYF. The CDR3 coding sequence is TGTGCCAGCAGTTTATATAGGGCAGGGGGAGTCTCCTACGAGCAGTACTTC.

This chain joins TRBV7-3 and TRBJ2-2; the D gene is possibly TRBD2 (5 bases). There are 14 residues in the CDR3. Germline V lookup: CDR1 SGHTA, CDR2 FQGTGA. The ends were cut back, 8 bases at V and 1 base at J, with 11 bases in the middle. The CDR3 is CASREGGNTGELFF. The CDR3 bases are TGTGCCAGCCGGGAAGGCGGGAACACCGGGGAGCTGTTTTTT.

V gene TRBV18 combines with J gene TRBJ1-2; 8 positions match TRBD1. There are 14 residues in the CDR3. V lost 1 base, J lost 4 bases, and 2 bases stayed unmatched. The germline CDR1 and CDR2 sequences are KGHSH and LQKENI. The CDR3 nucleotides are TGTGCCAGCTCACCACGGACAGGGATCTATGGCTACACCTTC. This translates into CASSPRTGIYGYTF.

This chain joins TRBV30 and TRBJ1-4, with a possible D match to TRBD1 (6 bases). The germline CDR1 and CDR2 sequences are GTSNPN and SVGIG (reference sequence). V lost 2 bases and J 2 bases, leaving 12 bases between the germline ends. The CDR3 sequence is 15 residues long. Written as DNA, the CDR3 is TGTGCCTGGAGTTCTTGGGGGCTGACTAATGAAAAACTGTTTTTT. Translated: CAWSSWGLTNEKLFF.

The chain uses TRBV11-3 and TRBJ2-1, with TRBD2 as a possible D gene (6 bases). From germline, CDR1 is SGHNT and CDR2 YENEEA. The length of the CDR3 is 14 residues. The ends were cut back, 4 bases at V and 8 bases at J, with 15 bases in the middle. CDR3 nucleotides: TGTGCCAGCAGCTCGCAGACTAGTCCCGATGAGCAGTTCTTC. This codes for CASSSQTSPDEQFF.

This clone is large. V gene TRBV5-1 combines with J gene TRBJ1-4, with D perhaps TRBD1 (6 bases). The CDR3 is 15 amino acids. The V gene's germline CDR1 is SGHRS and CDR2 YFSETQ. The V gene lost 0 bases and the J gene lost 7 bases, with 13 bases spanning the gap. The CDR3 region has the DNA TGCGCCAGCAGCTTGGGACAGGTAGAGGGTGAAAAACTGTTTTTT. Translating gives CASSLGQVEGEKLFF. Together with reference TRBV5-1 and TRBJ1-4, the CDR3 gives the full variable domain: KAGVTQTPRYLIKTRGQQVTLSCSPISGHRSVSWYQQTPGQGLQFLFEYFSETQRNKGNFPGRFSGRQFSNSRSEMNVSTLELGDSALYLCASSLGQVEGEKLFFGSGTQLSVL.

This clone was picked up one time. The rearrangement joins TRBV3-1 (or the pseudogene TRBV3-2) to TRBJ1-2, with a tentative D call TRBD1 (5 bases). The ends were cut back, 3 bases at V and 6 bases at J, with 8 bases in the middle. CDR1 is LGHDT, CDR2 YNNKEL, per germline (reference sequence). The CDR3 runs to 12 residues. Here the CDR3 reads CASSQRDHGYTF. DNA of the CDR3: TGTGCCAGCAGCCAGCGGGACCATGGCTACACCTTC.

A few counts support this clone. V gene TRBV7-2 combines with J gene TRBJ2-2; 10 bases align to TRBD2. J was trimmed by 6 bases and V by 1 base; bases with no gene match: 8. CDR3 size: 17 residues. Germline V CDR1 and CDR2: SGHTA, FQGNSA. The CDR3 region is CASSLVSGRAGAGELFF. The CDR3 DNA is TGTGCCAGCAGCTTAGTGAGCGGGAGGGCCGGGGCCGGGGAGCTGTTTTTT.

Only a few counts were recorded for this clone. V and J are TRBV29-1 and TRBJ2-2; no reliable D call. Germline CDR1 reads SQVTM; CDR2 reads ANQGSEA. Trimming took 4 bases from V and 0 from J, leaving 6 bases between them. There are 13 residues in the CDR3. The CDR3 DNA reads TGCAGCGTTGGACACTCGAACACCGGGGAGCTGTTTTTT. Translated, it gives CSVGHSNTGELFF.

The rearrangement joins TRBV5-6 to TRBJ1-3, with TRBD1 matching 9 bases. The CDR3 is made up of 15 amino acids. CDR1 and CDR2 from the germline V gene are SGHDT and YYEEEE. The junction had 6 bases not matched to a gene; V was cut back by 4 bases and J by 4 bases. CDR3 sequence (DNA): TGTGCCAGCAGCCCGCGAGGACAGGGGGGAAACACCATATATTTT. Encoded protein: CASSPRGQGGNTIYF. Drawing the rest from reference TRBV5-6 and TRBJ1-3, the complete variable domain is DAGVTQSPTHLIKTRGQQVTLRCSPKSGHDTVSWYQQALGQGPQFIFQYYEEEERQRGNFPDRFSGHQFPNYSSELNVNALLLGDSALYLCASSPRGQGGNTIYFGEGSWLTVV.

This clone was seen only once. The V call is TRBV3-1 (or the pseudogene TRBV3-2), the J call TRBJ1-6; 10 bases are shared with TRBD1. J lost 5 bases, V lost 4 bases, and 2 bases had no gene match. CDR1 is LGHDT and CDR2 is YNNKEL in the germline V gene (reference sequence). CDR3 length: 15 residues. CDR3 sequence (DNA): TGTGCCAGCAGCCGACAGGGGGCGCATAATTCACCCCTCCACTTT. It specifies CASSRQGAHNSPLHF.

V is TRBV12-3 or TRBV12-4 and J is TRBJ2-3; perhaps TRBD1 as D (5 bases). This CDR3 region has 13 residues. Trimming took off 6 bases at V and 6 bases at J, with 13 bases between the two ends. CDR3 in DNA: TGTGCCAGCAGAGTAAAAGGGGTCGATACGCAGTATTTT. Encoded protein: CASRVKGVDTQYF.

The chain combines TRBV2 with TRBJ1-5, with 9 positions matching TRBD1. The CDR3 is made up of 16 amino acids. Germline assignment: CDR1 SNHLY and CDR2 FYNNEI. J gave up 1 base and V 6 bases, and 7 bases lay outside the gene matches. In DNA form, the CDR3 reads TGTGCCAGCAGCGCCACAGGGGGCTTGAGCAATCAGCCCCAGCATTTT. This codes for CASSATGGLSNQPQHF. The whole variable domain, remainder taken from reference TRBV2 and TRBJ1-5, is EPEVTQTPSHQVTQMGQEVILRCVPISNHLYFYWYRQILGQKVEFLVSFYNNEISEKSEIFDDQFSVERPDGSNFTLKIRSTKLEDSAMYFCASSATGGLSNQPQHFGDGTRLSIL.

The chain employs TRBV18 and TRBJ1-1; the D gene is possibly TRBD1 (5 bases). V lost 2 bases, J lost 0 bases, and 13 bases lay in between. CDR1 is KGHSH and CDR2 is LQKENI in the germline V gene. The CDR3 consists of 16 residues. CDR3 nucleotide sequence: TGTGCCAGCTCACCATTCCCGCAGGGCATGAACACTGAAGCTTTCTTT. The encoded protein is CASSPFPQGMNTEAFF.

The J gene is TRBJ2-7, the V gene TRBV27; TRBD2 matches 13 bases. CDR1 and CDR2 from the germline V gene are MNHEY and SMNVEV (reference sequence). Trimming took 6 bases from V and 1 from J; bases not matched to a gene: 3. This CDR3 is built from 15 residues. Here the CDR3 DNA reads TGTGCCAGCAGCCGGACTAGCGGGGGATCCTACGAGCAGTACTTC. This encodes CASSRTSGGSYEQYF.